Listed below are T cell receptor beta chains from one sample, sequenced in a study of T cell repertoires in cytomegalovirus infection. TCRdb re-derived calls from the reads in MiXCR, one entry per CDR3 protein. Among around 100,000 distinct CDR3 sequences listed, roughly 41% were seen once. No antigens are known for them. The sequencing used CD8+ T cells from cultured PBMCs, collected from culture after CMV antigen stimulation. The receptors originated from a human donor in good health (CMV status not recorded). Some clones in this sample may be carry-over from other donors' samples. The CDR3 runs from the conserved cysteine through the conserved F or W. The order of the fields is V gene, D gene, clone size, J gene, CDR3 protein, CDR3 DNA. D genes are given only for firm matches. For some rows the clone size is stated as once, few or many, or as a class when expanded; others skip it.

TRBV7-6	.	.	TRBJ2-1	CASSTGQGTNNEQFF	TGTGCCAGCAGCACGGGCCAGGGGACTAACAATGAGCAGTTCTTC
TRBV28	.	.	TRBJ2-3	CASLRERGRDTDTQYF	TGTGCCAGCCTACGTGAGAGGGGCCGGGACACAGATACGCAGTATTTT
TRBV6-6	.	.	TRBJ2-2	CASSTDRNTGELFF	TGTGCCAGCAGTACGGACAGGAACACCGGGGAGCTGTTTTTT
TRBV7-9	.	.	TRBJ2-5	CASSPSFGAYQETQYF	TGTGCCAGCAGCCCATCTTTTGGGGCGTACCAAGAGACCCAGTACTTC
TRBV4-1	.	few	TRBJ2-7	CASSQDPTGSTEQYF	TGCGCCAGCAGCCAAGATCCAACCGGGTCGACCGAGCAGTACTTC
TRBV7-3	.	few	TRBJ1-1	CASSKGPANTEAFF	TGTGCCAGCAGCAAGGGGCCCGCGAACACTGAAGCTTTCTTT
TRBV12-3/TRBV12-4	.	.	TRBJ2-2	CASSHGGGGELFF	TGTGCCAGCAGCCATGGGGGAGGCGGGGAGCTGTTTTTT
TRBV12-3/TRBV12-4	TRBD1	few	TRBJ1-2	CASGQGQGGYTF	TGTGCCAGCGGACAGGGACAGGGTGGCTACACCTTC
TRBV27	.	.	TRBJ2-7	CASSLQAAREQYF	TGTGCCAGCAGTTTACAAGCGGCGCGCGAGCAGTACTTC
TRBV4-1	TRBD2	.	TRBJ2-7	CASSPGLAGDYEQYF	TGCGCCAGCAGCCCTGGACTAGCGGGGGACTACGAGCAGTACTTC
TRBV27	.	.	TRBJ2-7	CASSLPGVGYEQYF	TGTGCCAGCAGTCTCCCAGGGGTGGGCTACGAGCAGTACTTC
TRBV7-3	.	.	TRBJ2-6	CASNRGGDHSGANVLTF	TGTGCCAGCAACAGGGGGGGGGACCACTCTGGGGCCAACGTCCTGACTTTC
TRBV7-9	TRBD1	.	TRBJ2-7	CASSAEGAREQYF	TGTGCCAGCAGTGCAGAGGGGGCGCGAGAGCAGTACTTC
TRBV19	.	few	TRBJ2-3	CASSIGRTSTDTQYF	TGTGCCAGTAGTATTGGACGTACTAGCACAGATACGCAGTATTTT
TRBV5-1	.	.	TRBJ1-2	CASSLGTTTNYGYTF	TGCGCCAGCAGCTTAGGGACAACTACTAACTATGGCTACACCTTC
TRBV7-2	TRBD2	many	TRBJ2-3	CASSPWTSGGASTDTQYF	TGTGCCAGCAGCCCGTGGACTAGCGGGGGGGCTAGTACAGATACGCAGTATTTT
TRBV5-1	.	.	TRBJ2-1	CASSLSRWDLNEQFF	TGCGCCAGCAGCTTGTCTAGGTGGGATTTAAATGAGCAGTTCTTC
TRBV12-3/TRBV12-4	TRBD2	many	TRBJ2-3	CASSAPSVRGSTDTQYF	TGTGCCAGCAGTGCCCCGTCTGTGCGGGGGAGCACAGATACGCAGTATTTT
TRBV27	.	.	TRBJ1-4	CANSLQTVPNEKLFF	TGTGCCAACAGTCTCCAGACAGTCCCTAATGAAAAACTGTTTTTT
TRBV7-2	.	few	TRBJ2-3	CASGLGANSADTQYF	TGTGCCAGCGGCCTAGGAGCTAACTCTGCAGATACGCAGTATTTT
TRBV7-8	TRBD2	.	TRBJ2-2	CASLTGGAGGELFF	TGTGCCAGCCTTACCGGGGGGGCCGGCGGGGAGCTGTTTTTT
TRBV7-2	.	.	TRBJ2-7	CASSLGGVYSYEQYF	TGTGCCAGCAGCTTAGGCGGGGTATACTCCTACGAGCAGTACTTC
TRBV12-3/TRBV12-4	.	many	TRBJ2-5	CASSFFQSEETQYF	TGTGCCAGCAGTTTCTTTCAGTCGGAGGAGACCCAGTACTTC
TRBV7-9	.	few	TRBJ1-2	CASSLELDRWNGYTF	TGTGCCAGCAGCTTAGAGCTCGACAGATGGAATGGCTACACCTTC
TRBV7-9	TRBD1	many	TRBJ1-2	CASSLQGVDYGYTF	TGTGCCAGCAGCTTACAGGGGGTGGACTATGGCTACACCTTC
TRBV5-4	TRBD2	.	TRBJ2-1	CASSQSGGAQNEQFF	TGTGCCAGCAGCCAAAGCGGGGGGGCCCAGAATGAGCAGTTCTTC
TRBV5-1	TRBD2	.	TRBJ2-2	CASSSVRLAGGSGELFF	TGCGCCAGCAGCTCGGTTCGACTAGCGGGGGGTTCCGGGGAGCTGTTTTTT
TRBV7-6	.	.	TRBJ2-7	CASSSQGTGAYEQYF	TGTGCCAGCAGCTCACAAGGTACAGGTGCCTACGAGCAGTACTTC
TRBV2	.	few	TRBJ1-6	CASKGGVSYNSPLHF	TGTGCCAGCAAAGGAGGAGTTTCCTATAATTCACCCCTCCACTTT
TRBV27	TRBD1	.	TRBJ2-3	CASSLSGQGLFWLTDTQYF	TGTGCCAGCAGTCTCTCCGGACAGGGTCTTTTTTGGTTGACAGATACGCAGTATTTT
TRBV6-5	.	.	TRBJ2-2	CASSYVISGELFF	TGTGCCAGCAGTTACGTCATTAGCGGGGAGCTGTTTTTT
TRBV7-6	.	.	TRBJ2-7	CASRGQLTYEQYF	TGTGCCAGCCGGGGACAACTGACTTACGAGCAGTACTTC
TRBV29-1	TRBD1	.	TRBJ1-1	CSVEGAVNTEAFF	TGCAGCGTCGAGGGGGCGGTGAACACTGAAGCTTTCTTT
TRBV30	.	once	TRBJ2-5	CAWSPGTETQYF	TGTGCCTGGAGTCCCGGGACTGAGACCCAGTACTTC
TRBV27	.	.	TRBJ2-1	CASSTGLDEQFF	TGTGCCAGCAGCACCGGACTGGATGAGCAGTTCTTC